A selection of T cell receptor beta chains follows, all from one sample in a study of blood T cells in healthy people across ages. One entry per CDR3 protein results from TCRdb running MiXCR on the 5' RACE reads. The sample shows roughly 2 million distinct CDR3 sequences, around half of them seen only once. Sequenced material: blood. These receptors came from a woman between 40 and 50 years old in good health. The CDR3 runs from the conserved cysteine through the conserved F or W. D genes are given only for firm matches. Rows give clone size only sometimes, using once, few, many, or a class for an expanded clone.

V gene,D gene,clone size,J gene,CDR3 DNA,CDR3 protein
TRBV6-2/TRBV6-3,NA,NA,TRBJ2-1,TGTGCCAGCAGTTATTTGGGAAGGCACAATGAGCAGTTCTTC,CASSYLGRHNEQFF
TRBV6-2/TRBV6-3,TRBD2,few,TRBJ2-1,TGTGCCAGCAGTTACATGGGACTAGCAAACGATGAGCAGTTCTTC,CASSYMGLANDEQFF
TRBV19,TRBD1,NA,TRBJ2-6,TGTGCCAGTAGGTTACCGGGACAGGGGGCCTGTGGGGCCAACGTCCTGACTTTC,CASRLPGQGACGANVLTF
TRBV20-1,TRBD1,few,TRBJ2-5,TGCAGTACTCCGGGACAGCAAGAGACCCAGTACTTC,CSTPGQQETQYF
TRBV28,NA,NA,TRBJ2-3,TGTGCCACTACGCCCCAACTCACAGATACGCAGTATTTT,CATTPQLTDTQYF
TRBV13,TRBD1,few,TRBJ2-7,TGTGCCAGCAGCTCCCGCCAGGCGGAGACAGGGGTAGAGCAGTACTTC,CASSSRQAETGVEQYF
TRBV4-3,NA,many,TRBJ2-7,TGCGCCAGCAGCCGAGAAGTCTCAAACATATACGAGCAGTACTTC,CASSREVSNIYEQYF
TRBV10-3,NA,NA,TRBJ2-3,TGTGCCATCAGGTCATTGGACAGACCAGATACGCAGTATTTT,CAIRSLDRPDTQYF
TRBV29-1,NA,NA,TRBJ2-1,TGCAGCGTCCCAATATACAATGAGCAGTTCTTC,CSVPIYNEQFF
TRBV10-3,TRBD2,NA,TRBJ2-3,TGTGCCATCAGTGAGGGTCGGGGGGAGTCAGATACGCAGTATTTT,CAISEGRGESDTQYF
TRBV20-1,NA,NA,TRBJ2-7,TGCAGTGCGTTCGAGCACAATGAGCAGTACTTC,CSAFEHNEQYF
TRBV6-4,NA,once,TRBJ2-6,TGTGCCAGCAGTGACTCGAATAGGGGGGCCAACGTCCTGACTTTC,CASSDSNRGANVLTF
TRBV20-1,TRBD1,NA,TRBJ1-6,TGCAGTGCTAGAGCGGACAGGGAGCGATCACCCCTCCACTTT,CSARADRERSPLHF
TRBV5-4,NA,once,TRBJ2-5,TGTGCCAGCAGCGCTGAACAGGCCCAAGAGACCCAGTACTTC,CASSAEQAQETQYF
TRBV7-8,NA,NA,TRBJ2-3,TGTGCCAGCAGCGGACTTCTCACAGATACGCAGTATTTT,CASSGLLTDTQYF
TRBV9,NA,few,TRBJ2-5,TGTGCCAGCAGCGTAGCTAGTCAGGGAGTGGGGGAGACCCAGTACTTC,CASSVASQGVGETQYF
TRBV14,NA,NA,TRBJ2-5,TGTGCCAGCAGCCAGGGACTCCCGGGTAGGACCCAGTACTTC,CASSQGLPGRTQYF
TRBV27,TRBD1,NA,TRBJ2-5,TGTGCCAGCAGTCCCGGACAGGGGGCTTGGATCGGGGAAGAAGAGACCCAGTACTTC,CASSPGQGAWIGEEETQYF
TRBV20-1,NA,NA,TRBJ1-5,TGCAGTGCCCTCAGACCGGGAGGGTTGAGCAATCAGCCCCAGCATTTT,CSALRPGGLSNQPQHF
TRBV4-3,NA,few,TRBJ2-1,TGCGCCAGCAGCCAAGAGGTCGAGCTCTACAATGAGCAGTTCTTC,CASSQEVELYNEQFF
TRBV20-1,NA,NA,TRBJ2-1,TGCAGGGCTGACTACTACAATGAGCAGTTCTTC,CRADYYNEQFF
TRBV2,NA,NA,TRBJ2-3,TGTGCCAGCAGTGTGTTGGGGGGCGCGGGAGATACGCAGTATTTT,CASSVLGGAGDTQYF
TRBV29-1,TRBD1,NA,TRBJ2-7,TGCAGCGCCAAGACAGGGAGCAATGAGCAGTACTTC,CSAKTGSNEQYF
TRBV7-9,NA,once,TRBJ2-5,TGTGCCGGCAGCTTATTAGGAGGCACAGGGATTCAAGAGACCCAGTACTTC,CAGSLLGGTGIQETQYF
TRBV6-2/TRBV6-3,NA,few,TRBJ2-6,TGTGCCAGCAATCAGGGTTTTTTGGCCAACGTCCTGACTTTC,CASNQGFLANVLTF
TRBV4-1,TRBD1,few,TRBJ2-5,TGCGCCAGCAGCCAAGACCCTGTCGGATCCGGGACAGGGGGCTTAGAAGAGACCCAGTACTTC,CASSQDPVGSGTGGLEETQYF
TRBV27,TRBD1,few,TRBJ2-3,TGTGCCAGCAGTTTACGCCCCCGGGACAGGGTAGGAGATACGCAGTATTTT,CASSLRPRDRVGDTQYF
TRBV29-1,NA,NA,TRBJ2-1,TGCAGCCCCACGGCGGTGGACAATGAGCAGTTCTTC,CSPTAVDNEQFF
TRBV15,NA,NA,TRBJ2-5,TGTGCCACCAGCAGAGATCCCACACCCCCGAAAGAGACCCAGTACTTC,CATSRDPTPPKETQYF
TRBV28,NA,many,TRBJ2-7,TGTGCCAGCAGTTTTGGGCAGGCCACCTACGAGCAGTACTTC,CASSFGQATYEQYF
TRBV7-2,TRBD2,NA,TRBJ2-1,TGTGCCAGCAGGTTTAGCGGGGGGGTAGACTACAATGAGCAGTTCTTC,CASRFSGGVDYNEQFF
TRBV9,TRBD1,few,TRBJ2-7,TGTGCCAGCAGCCCAGGGGCTGGGACAGGGGTACACGAGCAGTACTTC,CASSPGAGTGVHEQYF
TRBV15,NA,NA,TRBJ2-3,TGTGCCACCAGCATATCGGGGTTTGCCATTACGCAGTATTTT,CATSISGFAITQYF
TRBV2,TRBD1,NA,TRBJ2-1,TGTGCCAGTCGGGACAGTGATGAGCAGTTCTTC,CASRDSDEQFF
TRBV10-3,TRBD2,few,TRBJ2-7,TGTGCCATCAGAGGCGGGGGGGGATACGAGCAGTACTTC,CAIRGGGGYEQYF
TRBV6-2/TRBV6-3,NA,NA,TRBJ2-1,TGTGCCAGCAGTTACGGCGGGGGCTTTTACAATGAGCAGTTCTTC,CASSYGGGFYNEQFF
TRBV28,NA,few,TRBJ2-4,TGTGCCAGCAGTTTACTAGACGGAATTAAAAACATTCAGTACTTC,CASSLLDGIKNIQYF
TRBV4-1,NA,NA,TRBJ1-2,TGCGCCAGCAGCCAAGATAACAGGATCTATGGCTACACCTTC,CASSQDNRIYGYTF
TRBV14,NA,NA,TRBJ2-5,TGTGCCAGCAGCCAAGCCATGGCCGGCAGCCGGAGGGAGACCCAGTACTTC,CASSQAMAGSRRETQYF
TRBV6-5,NA,few,TRBJ1-2,TGTGCCAGCAGTTACTCGCTTAGTGGCAGGGGCTATGGCTACACCTTC,CASSYSLSGRGYGYTF